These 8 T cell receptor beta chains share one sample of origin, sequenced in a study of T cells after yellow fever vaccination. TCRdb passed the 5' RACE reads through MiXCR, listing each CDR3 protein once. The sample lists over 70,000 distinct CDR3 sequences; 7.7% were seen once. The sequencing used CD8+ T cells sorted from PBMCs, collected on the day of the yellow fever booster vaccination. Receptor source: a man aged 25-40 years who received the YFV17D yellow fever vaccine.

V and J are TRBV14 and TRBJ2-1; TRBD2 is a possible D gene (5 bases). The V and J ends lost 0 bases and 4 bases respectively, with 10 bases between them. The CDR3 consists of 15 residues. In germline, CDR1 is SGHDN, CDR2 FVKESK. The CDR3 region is CASSQELGGYNEQFF. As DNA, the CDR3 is TGTGCCAGCAGCCAAGAACTAGGAGGTTACAATGAGCAGTTCTTC.

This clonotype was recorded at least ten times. CDR3 coding DNA: TGTGCCAGCAGCTTCGGGGCTGGGGCCAACGTCCTGACTTTC. Encoded protein: CASSFGAGANVLTF. The chain is built from TRBV7-9 and TRBJ2-6, with D perhaps TRBD2 (5 bases). Trimming stripped 3 bases from V and 2 bases from J, with 5 bases between. This CDR3 region has 14 residues. CDR1 is SEHNR and CDR2 is FQNEAQ in the germline V gene (reference sequence).

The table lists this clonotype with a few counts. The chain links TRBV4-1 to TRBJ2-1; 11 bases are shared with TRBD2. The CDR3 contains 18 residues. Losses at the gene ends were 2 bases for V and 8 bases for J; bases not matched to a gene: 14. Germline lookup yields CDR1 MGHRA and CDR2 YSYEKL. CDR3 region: CASSQRPLTSGSTYEQFF. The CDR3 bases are TGCGCCAGCAGCCAAAGACCCCTAACTAGCGGGAGTACGTATGAGCAGTTCTTC.

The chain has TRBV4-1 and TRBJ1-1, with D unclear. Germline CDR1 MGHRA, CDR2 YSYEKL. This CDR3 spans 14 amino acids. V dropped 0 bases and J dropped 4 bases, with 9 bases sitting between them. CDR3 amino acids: CASSQEKAGTEAFF. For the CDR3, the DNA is TGCGCCAGCAGCCAAGAAAAAGCGGGCACTGAAGCTTTCTTT.

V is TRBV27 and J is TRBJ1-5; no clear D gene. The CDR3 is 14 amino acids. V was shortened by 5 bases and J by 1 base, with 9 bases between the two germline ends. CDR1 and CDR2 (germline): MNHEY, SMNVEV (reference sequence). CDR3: CASSPILSNQPQHF. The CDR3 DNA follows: TGTGCCAGCAGTCCGATTCTGAGCAATCAGCCCCAGCATTTT.

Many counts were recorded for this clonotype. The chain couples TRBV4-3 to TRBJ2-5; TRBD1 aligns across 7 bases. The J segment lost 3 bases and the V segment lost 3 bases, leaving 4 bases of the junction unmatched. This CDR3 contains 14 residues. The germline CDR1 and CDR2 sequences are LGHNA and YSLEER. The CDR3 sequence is CASSQNDREETQYF. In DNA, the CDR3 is TGCGCCAGCAGCCAGAACGACAGGGAAGAGACCCAGTACTTC.

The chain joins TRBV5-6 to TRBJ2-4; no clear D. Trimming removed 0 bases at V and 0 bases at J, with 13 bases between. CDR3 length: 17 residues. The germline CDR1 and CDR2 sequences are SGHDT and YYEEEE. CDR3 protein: CASSLALGSLAKNIQYF. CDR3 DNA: TGTGCCAGCAGCTTGGCCCTGGGGTCGCTAGCCAAAAACATTCAGTACTTC.

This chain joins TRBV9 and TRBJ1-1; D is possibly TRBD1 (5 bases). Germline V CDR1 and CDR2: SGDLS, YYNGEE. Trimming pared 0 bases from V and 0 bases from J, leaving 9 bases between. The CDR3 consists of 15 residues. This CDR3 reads CASSVAQGMNTEAFF. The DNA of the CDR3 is TGTGCCAGCAGCGTAGCGCAGGGAATGAACACTGAAGCTTTCTTT.